This T cell receptor beta chain was retrieved from a study of blood T cell repertoires in COVID-19. About the research overall: Collection of acute and convalescent COVID-19 samples took place in the United States, Italy and Spain. Sources were T cells, B-cell-depleted T cells, or PBMCs; the material itself was cDNA or gDNA.

V lost 0 bases and J lost 3; bases outside the gene matches: 5. The CDR3 consists of 15 residues. In germline, CDR1 is MNHNS, CDR2 SASEGT. Methods used by the authors: Using reference gene primer amplification, nucleated cell counts were estimated. Profiled with immunoSEQ multiplex PCR; TCRdb holds only in-frame clones, not every one. V and J calls plus clone size are reproduced from that table; the DNA served to infer D and trimming. The table has a few hundred thousand clones, about 83% seen once. Sequences were obtained from peripheral blood. V is TRBV6-1 and J is TRBJ2-7; 7 bases match TRBD1. The clonotype originates from a man aged 25 to 40 who had recovered from COVID-19. CDR3 DNA: TGTGCCAGCAGTGAAGCCGCACAGGGGTACTACGAGCAGTACTTC. It translates to CASSEAAQGYYEQYF.